The sequence of this TCR beta chain was determined in a study of T-cell reconstitution after alpha-beta-depleted transplantation in children. Unique molecular identifiers featured in how the TCRbeta library was prepared. TCRdb reprocessed the PCR reads with MiXCR, giving one entry per CDR3 protein. Here the sample spans 600,000 or so distinct CDR3 sequences, under 30% being singletons. In germline, CDR1 is SGHDT, CDR2 YYEEEE. The CDR3 has 13 amino acids. V lost 0 bases and J 3 bases, leaving 7 bases between the germline ends. The sample holds many counts of this clonotype. Its matching antigen is unknown. Whole-study results and caveats: The high TCRbeta diversity at day 60 in some patients came from surviving recipient T cells and thymic progenitors. Newly produced T cells mostly accounted for T-cell counts and diversity one year post-transplant.

This TCR was recovered from a boy under two years old who had a stem cell transplant for acute myeloid leukemia, so the T cells may come from the graft donor. The V gene is TRBV5-6, the J gene TRBJ2-7; possibly TRBD1 for D (5 bases). The specimen was PBMCs, mostly from graft donor cells, collected 360 days after TCRalphabeta/CD19-depleted stem cell transplant. The CDR3 nucleotides are TGTGCCAGCAGCTTGGGGACAATCTACGAGCAGTACGTC. Translated, it gives CASSLGTIYEQYV.